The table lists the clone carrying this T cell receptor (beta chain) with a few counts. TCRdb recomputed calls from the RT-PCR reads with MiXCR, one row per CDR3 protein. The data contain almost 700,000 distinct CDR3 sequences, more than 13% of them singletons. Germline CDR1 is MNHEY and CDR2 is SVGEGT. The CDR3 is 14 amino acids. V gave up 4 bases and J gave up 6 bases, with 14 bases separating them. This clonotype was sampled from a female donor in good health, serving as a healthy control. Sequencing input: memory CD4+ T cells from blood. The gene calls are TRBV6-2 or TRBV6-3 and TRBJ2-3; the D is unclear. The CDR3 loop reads CASSLTAEGDTQYF. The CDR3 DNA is TGTGCCAGCAGTTTGACTGCCGAAGGGGATACGCAGTATTTT.